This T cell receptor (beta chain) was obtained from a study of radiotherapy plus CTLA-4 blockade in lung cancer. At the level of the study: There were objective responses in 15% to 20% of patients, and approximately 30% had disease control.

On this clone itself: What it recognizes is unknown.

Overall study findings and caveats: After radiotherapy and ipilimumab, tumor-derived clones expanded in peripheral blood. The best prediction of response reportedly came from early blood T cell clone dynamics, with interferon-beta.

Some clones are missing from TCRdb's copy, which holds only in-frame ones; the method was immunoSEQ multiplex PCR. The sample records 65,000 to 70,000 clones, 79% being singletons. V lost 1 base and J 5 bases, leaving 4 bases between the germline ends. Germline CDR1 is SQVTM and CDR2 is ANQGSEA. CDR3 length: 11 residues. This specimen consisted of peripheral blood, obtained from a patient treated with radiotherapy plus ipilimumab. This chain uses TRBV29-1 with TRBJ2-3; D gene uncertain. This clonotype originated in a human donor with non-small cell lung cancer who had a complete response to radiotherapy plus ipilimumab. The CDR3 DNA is TGCAGCGTTGAAGCGATAGATACGCAGTATTTT. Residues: CSVEAIDTQYF.